The clone carrying this T cell receptor delta chain was detected a few times. The protein given by TCRdb reflects a much larger clone and differs at residue 9 from this DNA's translation, likely from a read error; the protein shown is the DNA's translation. The CDR3 has 16 amino acids. Germline assignment: CDR1 GEAIGNYY and CDR2 EKD. V lost 2 bases to trimming and J lost 0 bases; unmatched junction nucleotides: 7. This specimen belongs to a study of gamma-delta T cells after stem cell transplantation. TCRdb reapplied CATT to the RT-PCR reads. The sample records more than 1,500 delta-chain clones, over 14% being singletons.

The V and J genes are TRDV2 and TRDJ1; 8 positions match TRDD3. The TCR sequence derives from a human donor. It is not recorded whose cells these are; they may come from a transplant donor. The sequenced sample was gamma-delta T cells. CDR3 in DNA: TGTGCCTGTGACAAGTTGGGGGATCCGAACACCGATAAACTCATCTTT. Residues: CACDKLGDPNTDKLIF.